These T cell receptor beta chains were read from a single sample in a study of cytomegalovirus exposure and HLA in healthy donors. Assay: immunoSEQ multiplex PCR; the TCRdb copy retains only in-frame clones and omits some. This sample has around 150,000 clones, with roughly 66% found just once. Sequencing was performed on PBMCs. Receptors originate from a woman aged 60-75 years in good health and CMV-seronegative. The CDR3 runs from the conserved cysteine through the conserved F or W. D genes are given only for firm matches. Only part of the rows carry a size: once, few, many, or a class if the clone is expanded.

V gene	clone size	J gene	D gene	CDR3 DNA	CDR3 protein
TRBV7-2	-	TRBJ2-5	TRBD1	TGTGCCAGCAGCTTAGACACAGGGGAAGAGACCCAGTACTTC	CASSLDTGEETQYF
TRBV6-5	-	TRBJ2-7	TRBD2	TGTGCCAGCAGTTACGCGGGGGGTTACGAGCAGTACTTC	CASSYAGGYEQYF
TRBV28	-	TRBJ2-7	-	TGTGCCAGCAGTCCCAGACCGGGCTACGAGCAGTACTTC	CASSPRPGYEQYF
TRBV7-9	-	TRBJ2-7	-	TGTGCCAGCAGCTATGAGGGGGTGGGAGAGCAGTACTTC	CASSYEGVGEQYF
TRBV5-1	-	TRBJ2-5	-	TGCGCCAGCAGCTTGGGCGCAAGGGAGCAGTACTTC	CASSLGAREQYF
TRBV29-1	-	TRBJ1-1	TRBD1	TGCAGCGTTGGGGGGACAGGAGGCACTGAAGCTTTCTTT	CSVGGTGGTEAFF
TRBV4-1	-	TRBJ2-5	TRBD2	TGCGCCAGCAGTCGGGGGGGACAAGAGACCCAGTACTTC	CASSRGGQETQYF
TRBV7-9	-	TRBJ2-7	TRBD2	TGTGCCAGCAGCCTACGAGCGGGAGAGACCTACGAGCAGTACTTC	CASSLRAGETYEQYF
TRBV7-2	-	TRBJ2-5	TRBD2	TGTGCCAGCAGCTTAGGGGCTAGCGGGAGTAAGGGGGAGACCCAGTACTTC	CASSLGASGSKGETQYF
TRBV10-3	-	TRBJ2-3	TRBD1	TGTGCCATCAGTGAGAGGGGTAAAATGACAGGGTGGATGACAGATACGCAGTATTTT	CAISERGKMTGWMTDTQYF
TRBV18	few	TRBJ1-1	TRBD1	TGTGCCAGCTCACCAGGCAGGGGGAGTGAAGCTTTCTTT	CASSPGRGSEAFF
TRBV29-1	-	TRBJ2-3	-	TGCAGCGTGGGCGTTAGCACAGATACGCAGTATTTT	CSVGVSTDTQYF
TRBV7-2	-	TRBJ2-5	-	TGTGCCAGCAGCTTAGTCGGGGGTCAAGAGACCCAGTACTTC	CASSLVGGQETQYF
TRBV29-1	few	TRBJ1-1	-	TGCAGCGCTGGGCGTGGGCTGAACACTGAAGCTTTCTTT	CSAGRGLNTEAFF